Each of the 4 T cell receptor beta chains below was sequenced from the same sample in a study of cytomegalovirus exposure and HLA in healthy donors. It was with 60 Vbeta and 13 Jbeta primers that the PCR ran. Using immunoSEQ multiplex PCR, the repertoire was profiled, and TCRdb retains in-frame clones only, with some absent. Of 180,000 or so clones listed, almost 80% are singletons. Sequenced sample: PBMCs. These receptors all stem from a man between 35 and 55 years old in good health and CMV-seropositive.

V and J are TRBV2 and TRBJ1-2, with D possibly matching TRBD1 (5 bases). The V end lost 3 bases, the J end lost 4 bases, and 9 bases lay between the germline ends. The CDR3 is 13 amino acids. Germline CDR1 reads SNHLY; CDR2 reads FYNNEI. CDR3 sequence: CASSDRGGYGYTF. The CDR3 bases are TGTGCCAGCAGTGATAGGGGAGGCTATGGCTACACCTTC.

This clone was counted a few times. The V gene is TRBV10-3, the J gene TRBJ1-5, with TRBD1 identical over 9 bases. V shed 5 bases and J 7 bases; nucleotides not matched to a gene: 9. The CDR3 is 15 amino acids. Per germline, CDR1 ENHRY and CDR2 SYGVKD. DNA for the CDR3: TGTGCCATCAGTCCCCAAGGACAGGGGAGACAGCCCCAGCATTTT. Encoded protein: CAISPQGQGRQPQHF.

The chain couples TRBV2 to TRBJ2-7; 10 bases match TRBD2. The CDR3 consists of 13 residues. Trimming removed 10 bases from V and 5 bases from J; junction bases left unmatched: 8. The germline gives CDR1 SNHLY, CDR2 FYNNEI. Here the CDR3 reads CATSSGSGNEQYF. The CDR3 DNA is TGTGCCACTTCTAGCGGGAGTGGGAACGAGCAGTACTTC.

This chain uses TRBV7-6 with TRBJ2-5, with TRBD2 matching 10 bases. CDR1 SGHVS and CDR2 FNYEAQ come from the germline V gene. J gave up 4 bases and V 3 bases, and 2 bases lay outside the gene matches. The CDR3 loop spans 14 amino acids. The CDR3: CASSLGLAPETQYF. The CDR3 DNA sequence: TGTGCCAGCAGCTTGGGACTAGCGCCAGAGACCCAGTACTTC.